Listed here are 32 T cell receptor beta chains from one sample, sequenced in a study of CD4 T cells in relation to SARS-CoV-2 and coronaviruses. Before the COVID-19 pandemic, during about 2011-2019, CD4+ T cells were taken from unexposed donors. Generated by immunoSEQ multiplex PCR, the TCRdb table keeps only in-frame clones and is missing some. This sample has about 70,000 clones, with 87% found just once. Sequenced input: memory CD4+ T cells from PBMCs. The receptors derive from a human donor in good health.

The rearrangement links TRBV7-3 to TRBJ2-5, with D perhaps assigned TRBD1 or TRBD2 (6 bases each). Germline V gives CDR1 SGHTA, CDR2 FQGTGA. CDR3 size: 13 residues. V lost 5 bases and J lost 0, with 7 bases in between. The CDR3 DNA is TGTGCCAGCAGCCGGGGGCACCAAGAGACCCAGTACTTC. It specifies CASSRGHQETQYF.

The chain recombines TRBV6-5 with TRBJ2-3; 8 bases map to TRBD1. CDR1 and CDR2 from the germline V gene are MNHEY and SVGAGI. Trimming at V came to 6 bases and at J to 0 bases, leaving 5 bases not matched to a gene. The CDR3 runs to 15 residues. This CDR3 reads CASRVTGGSTDTQYF. CDR3 DNA: TGTGCCAGCAGAGTCACAGGGGGGAGCACAGATACGCAGTATTTT.

This clone was detected only once. J is TRBJ2-3 and V is TRBV7-3; the match to TRBD1 covers 7 bases. The V gene end was trimmed by 4 bases and the J gene end by 6 bases; junction bases not matched to a gene: 10. Germline CDR1 reads SGHTA; CDR2 reads FQGTGA. The CDR3 covers 15 residues. The CDR3 DNA sequence: TGTGCCAGCAGCTCCTCTTCAGGGGGTGCGGATACGCAGTATTTT. Encoded protein: CASSSSSGGADTQYF.

This clone was detected a few times. The gene calls are TRBV5-6 and TRBJ1-5; D call uncertain. The germline CDR1 and CDR2 sequences are SGHDT and YYEEEE. The CDR3 sequence is 12 residues long. V was clipped by 4 bases and J by 8 bases, with 10 bases between them. CDR3 nucleotides: TGTGCCAGCAGCCTCAGAGACGAGCCCCAGCATTTT. Translating it yields CASSLRDEPQHF.

This chain joins TRBV19 and TRBJ1-5, with D tentatively TRBD1 (5 bases). The CDR3 spans 16 residues. CDR1 is LNHDA and CDR2 is SQIVND in the germline V gene (reference sequence). Trimming removed 1 base at V and 1 base at J, with 11 bases between. CDR3 nucleotides: TGTGCCAGTAGTATAGTAATGGGGGTGAGCAATCAGCCCCAGCATTTT. Its protein is CASSIVMGVSNQPQHF.

The chain uses TRBV2 and TRBJ1-2, with TRBD1 identical over 10 bases. The CDR3 has 14 amino acids. J gave up 4 bases and V 4 bases, and 3 bases lay outside the gene matches. The germline V gene encodes CDR1 SNHLY and CDR2 FYNNEI. The CDR3 DNA reads as TGTGCCAGCAGTGGACAGGGGGCGACCTATGGCTACACCTTC. It encodes CASSGQGATYGYTF.

This clone was seen once. J is TRBJ2-5 and V is TRBV28; 7 bases are shared with TRBD1. CDR1 is MDHEN, CDR2 SYDVKM, per germline. This CDR3 has 14 residues. Losses at the gene ends were 5 bases for V and 5 bases for J; bases not matched to a gene: 8. The DNA of the CDR3 is TGTGCCAGCAGTCGACAGGGTGTCGGCGAGACCCAGTACTTC. This gives the protein CASSRQGVGETQYF.

V is TRBV7-3 and J is TRBJ1-1, with TRBD1 matching 8 bases. Trimming cost V 4 bases and J 4 bases; bases outside gene matches: 8. CDR3 length equals 15 residues. In germline, CDR1 is SGHTA, CDR2 FQGTGA. CDR3 region: CASSSTHDRGTEAFF. The CDR3 region has the DNA TGTGCCAGCAGCTCCACGCACGACAGGGGCACTGAAGCTTTCTTT.

The V call is TRBV18, the J call TRBJ1-4, with TRBD1 matching over 7 bases. Germline CDR1 is KGHSH and CDR2 is LQKENI. The CDR3 consists of 14 residues. V shed 4 bases, J shed 8 bases, and the junction held 7 bases outside the gene matches. CDR3 residues: CASSQQGQGEKLFF. Written as DNA, the CDR3 is TGTGCCAGCTCACAACAGGGGCAGGGAGAAAAACTGTTTTTT.

V gene TRBV7-9 combines with J gene TRBJ2-7; D is perhaps TRBD1 (5 bases). Germline assignment: CDR1 SEHNR and CDR2 FQNEAQ (reference sequence). The CDR3 sequence is 13 residues long. Trimming stripped 3 bases from V and 2 bases from J, with 8 bases between. The CDR3 DNA reads TGTGCCAGCAGCTTTTCAGGGACCTACGAGCAGTACTTC. This encodes CASSFSGTYEQYF.

The chain combines TRBV13 with TRBJ2-5, with D perhaps being TRBD1 or TRBD2 (6 bases each). V dropped 2 bases and J dropped 0 bases, with 13 bases sitting between them. This CDR3 contains 16 residues. Per germline, CDR1 PRHDT and CDR2 FYEKMQ (reference sequence). The CDR3 spells CASSLMGGADQETQYF. The CDR3 nucleotides read TGTGCCAGCAGCTTAATGGGGGGCGCGGACCAAGAGACCCAGTACTTC.

This chain joins TRBV6-5 and TRBJ2-1; TRBD2 aligns across 9 bases. The CDR3 is 15 amino acids. Per the germline V gene, CDR1 is MNHEY and CDR2 is SVGAGI. Trimming removed 5 bases from V and 9 bases from J; junction bases left unmatched: 11. This CDR3 is CASSTTGTSIGEQFF. DNA of the CDR3: TGTGCCAGCAGTACGACCGGGACTAGCATTGGTGAGCAGTTCTTC.

V usage is TRBV11-2 and J usage is TRBJ2-5, with TRBD1 identical over 11 bases. Trimming removed 3 bases from V and 4 bases from J; junction bases left unmatched: 10. The CDR3 loop spans 17 amino acids. From germline, CDR1 is SGHAT and CDR2 FQNNGV. The chain's CDR3 is CASSFRDRGDSRETQYF. The DNA for the CDR3 is TGTGCCAGCAGCTTCCGGGACAGGGGGGATTCCAGAGAGACCCAGTACTTC.

With regard to this clone: One junction end does not reproduce the germline sequence, and a read error may be involved. The chain has TRBV5-1 and TRBJ1-1; D perhaps matches TRBD1 (5 bases). CDR3 length: 14 amino acids. Germline CDR1 and CDR2: SGHRS and YFSETQ. CDR3 protein: CVSSILTGNTEAFF. The CDR3 nucleotides read TGCGTCAGCAGCATTTTAACAGGGAACACTGAAGCTTTCTTT.

The chain joins TRBV9 to TRBJ2-2; D may be TRBD1 or TRBD2 (5 bases each). Germline V gene sequence: CDR1 SGDLS, CDR2 YYNGEE. The CDR3 sequence is 19 residues long. V was shortened by 0 bases and J by 4 bases, with 22 bases between the two germline ends. CDR3: CASSVVARSGTASTGELFF. DNA for the CDR3: TGTGCCAGCAGCGTAGTGGCTCGGTCCGGGACGGCAAGCACCGGGGAGCTGTTTTTT.

The chain is built from TRBV5-1 and TRBJ1-1; TRBD1 aligns across 7 bases. The germline V gene has CDR1 SGHRS and CDR2 YFSETQ. V shed 0 bases, J shed 3 bases, and the junction held 5 bases outside the gene matches. The CDR3 loop spans 15 amino acids. CDR3 nucleotide sequence: TGCGCCAGCAGCTTGGGCTACAGGGGTGACACTGAAGCTTTCTTT. It yields the protein CASSLGYRGDTEAFF.

J is TRBJ1-3 and V is TRBV5-4; D remains unclear. CDR3 size: 14 residues. V was trimmed by 5 bases and J by 4 bases, leaving 13 bases between them. Germline values: CDR1 SGHNT, CDR2 YYREEE (reference sequence). CDR3 nucleotides: TGTGCCAGCAGTTACAAGGGAGGAGGAAACACCATATATTTT. This sequence encodes CASSYKGGGNTIYF.

Concerning this clone itself: One junction end does not reproduce the germline sequence, and a read error may be involved. The V gene is TRBV3-1 (or the pseudogene TRBV3-2), the J gene TRBJ2-3; 7 bases line up with TRBD1. This CDR3 has 13 residues. The germline V gene has CDR1 LGHDT and CDR2 YNNKEL (reference sequence). The DNA of the CDR3 is TGTGCCAGCAGCCAAGCCCCCGGGACAGCGCCAGATTTT. This codes for CASSQAPGTAPDF.

As DNA, the CDR3 is TGTGCCAGCAGTTTATTGGACAGAGGCCTTCAAGAGACCCAGTACTTC. Translating gives CASSLLDRGLQETQYF. The V gene is TRBV28, the J gene TRBJ2-5, with D maybe TRBD1 (6 bases). The germline V gene encodes CDR1 MDHEN and CDR2 SYDVKM. V was pared by 1 base and J by 2 bases, with 14 bases between. The CDR3 is 16 amino acids. Filled out from reference TRBV28 and TRBJ2-5, the complete variable domain reads DVKVTQSSRYLVKRTGEKVFLECVQDMDHENMFWYRQDPGLGLRLIYFSYDVKMKEKGDIPEGYSVSREKKERFSLILESASTNQTSMYLCASSLLDRGLQETQYFGPGTRLLVL.

The chain combines TRBV7-9 with TRBJ1-6, with TRBD1 as a possible D gene (5 bases). The V gene's germline CDR1 is SEHNR and CDR2 FQNEAQ (reference sequence). V was shortened by 2 bases and J by 8 bases, with 16 bases between the two germline ends. The CDR3 runs 16 residues. This CDR3 is CASSLSSSGRDSPLHF. CDR3 DNA: TGTGCCAGCAGCTTATCGTCCTCAGGGCGTGATTCACCCCTCCACTTT.

The rearrangement uses TRBV6-4 and TRBJ2-6; the D gene is possibly TRBD2 (5 bases). V was clipped by 6 bases and J by 2 bases, with 11 bases between them. The CDR3 runs 15 residues. Germline loops: CDR1 MRHNA, CDR2 SNTAGT. The CDR3 DNA sequence: TGTGCCAGCAGCCCTGGGAGCGCTGGGGCCAACGTCCTGACTTTC. Its protein product is CASSPGSAGANVLTF.

The V call is TRBV10-3, the J call TRBJ2-2; D uncertain. The CDR3 is 17 residues long. Germline V gene lookup returns CDR1 ENHRY and CDR2 SYGVKD. The V end lost 1 base, the J end lost 4 bases, and 16 bases lay between the germline ends. The CDR3 spells CAISEFLIGLGTGELFF. Written as DNA, the CDR3 is TGTGCCATCAGTGAGTTTCTGATAGGCCTGGGCACCGGGGAGCTGTTTTTT.

This clone was picked up one time. The V gene is TRBV27, the J gene TRBJ2-5; 8 bases are shared with TRBD2. The CDR3 has 14 residues. The trim removed 5 bases at V and 2 bases at J, leaving 4 bases unmatched. The V gene's germline CDR1 is MNHEY and CDR2 SMNVEV (reference sequence). The chain's CDR3 is CASSKAGEQETQYF. The CDR3, as DNA: TGTGCCAGCAGTAAAGCGGGGGAGCAAGAGACCCAGTACTTC.

This clone has only one observation. The chain links TRBV7-2 to TRBJ2-4, with 10 positions matching TRBD1. The CDR3 has 14 residues. V shed 5 bases and J 9 bases; nucleotides not matched to a gene: 7. Germline-derived CDR1 and CDR2 are SGHTA and FQGNSA. CDR3 residues: CASSTGQGKVIQYF. In DNA, the CDR3 is TGTGCCAGCAGCACGGGACAGGGGAAGGTCATTCAGTACTTC. Drawing the rest from reference TRBV7-2 and TRBJ2-4, the complete variable domain is GAGVSQSPSNKVTEKGKDVELRCDPISGHTALYWYRQSLGQGLEFLIYFQGNSAPDKSGLPSDRFSAERTGGSVSTLTIQRTQQEDSAVYLCASSTGQGKVIQYFGAGTRLSVL.

This sequence joins TRBV30 and TRBJ1-4, with 7 positions matching TRBD1. Germline CDR1 GTSNPN, CDR2 SVGIG (reference sequence). Trimming took 3 bases from V and 7 from J; bases not matched to a gene: 11. The CDR3 sequence is 15 residues long. The CDR3 nucleotides read TGTGCCTGGAGCCCGGGTGTACAGGGGTCTGAAAAACTGTTTTTT. This translates into CAWSPGVQGSEKLFF.

The gene calls are TRBV6-2 or TRBV6-3 and TRBJ2-3, with 9 bases identical to TRBD1. The germline gives CDR1 MNHEY, CDR2 SVGEGT. The J segment lost 4 bases and the V segment lost 5 bases, leaving 7 bases of the junction unmatched. This CDR3 is 15 amino acids long. Here the CDR3 reads CASSPRTGAPDTQYF. The CDR3, as DNA: TGTGCCAGCAGTCCCCGGACAGGGGCCCCAGATACGCAGTATTTT.

This sequence joins TRBV5-6 and TRBJ1-2; the D gene is possibly TRBD1 (5 bases). The CDR3 has 15 amino acids. Trimming removed 5 bases at V and 8 bases at J, with 22 bases between. The germline gives CDR1 SGHDT, CDR2 YYEEEE. The CDR3 bases are TGTGCCAGCAGTAAAGAAAGACGGGGCCTTGGGGGCTACACCTTC. Translated: CASSKERRGLGGYTF.

This chain joins TRBV3-1 (or the pseudogene TRBV3-2) and TRBJ2-7, with 13 bases lining up with TRBD2. Germline loops: CDR1 LGHDT, CDR2 YNNKEL (reference sequence). The V and J ends lost 5 bases and 6 bases, in that order; junction bases with no gene match: 4. The CDR3 sequence is 14 residues long. The CDR3 nucleotides read TGTGCCAGCAGCTCCCGACTAGCGGGGGGCGAGCAGTACTTC. Translating it yields CASSSRLAGGEQYF.

The chain uses TRBV11-2 and TRBJ1-2; D uncertain. V shed 4 bases and J shed 8 bases, with 20 bases lying between them. From germline, CDR1 is SGHAT and CDR2 FQNNGV. The CDR3 has 15 amino acids. The chain's CDR3 is CASSSPLSWVGGYTF. DNA of the CDR3: TGTGCCAGCAGCTCCCCCCTATCCTGGGTAGGGGGCTACACCTTC.

CDR3 region: CASRGTPIEKLFF. The DNA for the CDR3 is TGTGCCAGCAGAGGGACGCCTATAGAAAAACTGTTTTTT. The V and J genes are TRBV6-5 and TRBJ1-4; D may be TRBD1 (5 bases). Germline V gene lookup returns CDR1 MNHEY and CDR2 SVGAGI. V was clipped by 6 bases and J by 8 bases, with 13 bases between them. The CDR3 contains 13 residues.

The J gene is TRBJ2-7, the V gene TRBV2; 11 bases match TRBD2. The V gene end was trimmed by 6 bases and the J gene end by 4 bases; junction bases not matched to a gene: 14. CDR3 length: 17 amino acids. In germline, CDR1 is SNHLY, CDR2 FYNNEI. The CDR3 coding sequence is TGTGCCAGCAGGGCCCTCTCGTTAGCGGGGGGGCCATACGAGCAGTACTTC. Amino acids: CASRALSLAGGPYEQYF. Variable domain in full (rest from reference TRBV2 and TRBJ2-7): EPEVTQTPSHQVTQMGQEVILRCVPISNHLYFYWYRQILGQKVEFLVSFYNNEISEKSEIFDDQFSVERPDGSNFTLKIRSTKLEDSAMYFCASRALSLAGGPYEQYFGPGTRLTVT.

This chain connects TRBV30 to TRBJ1-4, with no clear D. The CDR3 spans 13 residues. The germline gives CDR1 GTSNPN, CDR2 SVGIG (reference sequence). V dropped 5 bases and J dropped 0 bases, with 7 bases sitting between them. The CDR3 bases are TGTGCCTGGCGCACTGCAACTAATGAAAAACTGTTTTTT. It yields the protein CAWRTATNEKLFF.